This T cell receptor (beta chain) came from a study of shared clonotypes between healthy human individuals. Per germline, CDR1 MDHEN and CDR2 SYDVKM. This CDR3 is built from 16 residues. The germline V and J ends were trimmed by 3 bases and 0 bases, with 12 bases remaining between them. Method: immunoSEQ multiplex PCR; TCRdb's copy keeps in-frame clones and lacks some. The table records about 2.4 million clones, over 85% of them present only once. This TCR derives from a man aged 18 to 29 in good health. Some clones in this sample may be carry-over from other donors' samples. Sequenced: naive CD4+ T cells from PBMCs. Subset given: CD45RA+ positively selected. The chain recombines TRBV28 with TRBJ1-3; D unresolved. CDR3 bases: TGTGCCAGCAGTTTGCCCCGATTACTCTCTGGAAACACCATATATTTT. Amino acids: CASSLPRLLSGNTIYF.